The clone carrying this TCR beta chain was counted many times. What it binds is not known. This sample stems from a study of T cells in Graves' hyperthyroidism and ophthalmopathy. Diagnoses were established using clinical symptoms, serum thyroxine and TRAb, thyroid ultrasound and orbital computed tomography. The study, taken as a whole, reports: Blood also contained most expanded thyroid clonotypes above 0.001. Prediction of ophthalmopathy progression came a median roughly 6.4 months pre-onset.

The source material, RNA transcripts, was used to amplify TCR beta CDR3 regions. Initially, a first-round RT-PCR of the TCR CDR3 employed the HTBI primer set. One entry per CDR3 protein, called by TCRdb with MiXCR from the multiplex PCR reads. The table shows approximately 870,000 distinct CDR3 sequences, with around 39% occurring only once. V gave up 2 bases and J gave up 5 bases, with 7 bases separating them. The CDR3 sequence is 13 residues long. Germline assignment: CDR1 LNHDA and CDR2 SQIVND (reference sequence). The source of this sequence is a man aged 18 to 30 with Graves' hyperthyroidism. V gene TRBV19 combines with J gene TRBJ1-5, with a tentative D call TRBD1 (5 bases). The material sequenced was blood. CDR3 protein: CASSILTDQPQHF. The CDR3 nucleotides read TGTGCCAGTAGTATACTGACAGATCAGCCCCAGCATTTT.